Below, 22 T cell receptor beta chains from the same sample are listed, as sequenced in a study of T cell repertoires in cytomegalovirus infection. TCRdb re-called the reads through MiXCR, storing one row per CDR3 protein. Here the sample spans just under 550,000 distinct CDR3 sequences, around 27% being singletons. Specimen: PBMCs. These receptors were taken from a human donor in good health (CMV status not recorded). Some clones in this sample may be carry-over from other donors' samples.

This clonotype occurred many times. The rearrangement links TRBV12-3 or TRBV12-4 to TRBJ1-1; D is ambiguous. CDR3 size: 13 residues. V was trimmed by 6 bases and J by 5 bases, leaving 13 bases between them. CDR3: CASSFVGGTEAFF. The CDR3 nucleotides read TGTGCCAGCAGCTTCGTCGGCGGGACTGAAGCTTTCTTT.

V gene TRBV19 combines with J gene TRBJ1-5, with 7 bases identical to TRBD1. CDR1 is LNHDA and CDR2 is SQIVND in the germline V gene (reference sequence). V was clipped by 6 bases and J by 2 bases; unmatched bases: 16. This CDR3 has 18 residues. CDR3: CASRRDRDPTRGNQPQHF. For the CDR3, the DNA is TGTGCCAGTAGACGTGACAGGGATCCAACGAGGGGCAATCAGCCCCAGCATTTT. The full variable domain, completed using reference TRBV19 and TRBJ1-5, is DGGITQSPKYLFRKEGQNVTLSCEQNLNHDAMYWYRQDPGQGLRLIYYSQIVNDFQKGDIAEGYSVSREKKESFPLTVTSAQKNPTAFYLCASRRDRDPTRGNQPQHFGDGTRLSIL.

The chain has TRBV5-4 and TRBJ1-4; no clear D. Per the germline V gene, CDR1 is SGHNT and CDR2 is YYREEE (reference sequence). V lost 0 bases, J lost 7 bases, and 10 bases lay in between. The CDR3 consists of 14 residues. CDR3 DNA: TGTGCCAGCAGCTTGGGGACGACCGGTGAAAAACTGTTTTTT. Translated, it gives CASSLGTTGEKLFF.

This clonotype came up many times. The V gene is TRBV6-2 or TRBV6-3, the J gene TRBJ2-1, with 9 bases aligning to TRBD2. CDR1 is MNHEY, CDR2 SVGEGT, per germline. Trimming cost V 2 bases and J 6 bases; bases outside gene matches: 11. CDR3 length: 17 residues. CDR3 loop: CASSYPLSGRQSNEQFF. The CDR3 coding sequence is TGTGCCAGCAGTTACCCCCTGAGCGGGAGGCAAAGCAATGAGCAGTTCTTC.

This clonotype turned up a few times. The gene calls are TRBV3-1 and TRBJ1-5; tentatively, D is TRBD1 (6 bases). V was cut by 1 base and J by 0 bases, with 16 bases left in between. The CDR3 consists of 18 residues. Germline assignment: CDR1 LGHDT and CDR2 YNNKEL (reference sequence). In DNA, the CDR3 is TGTGCCAGCAGCCAAGGGCGGGGGCGGGGTCATAGCAATCAGCCCCAGCATTTT. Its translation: CASSQGRGRGHSNQPQHF. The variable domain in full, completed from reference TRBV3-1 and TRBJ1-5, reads DTAVSQTPKYLVTQMGNDKSIKCEQNLGHDTMYWYKQDSKKFLKIMFSYNNKELIINETVPNRFSPKSPDKAHLNLHINSLELGDSAVYFCASSQGRGRGHSNQPQHFGDGTRLSIL.

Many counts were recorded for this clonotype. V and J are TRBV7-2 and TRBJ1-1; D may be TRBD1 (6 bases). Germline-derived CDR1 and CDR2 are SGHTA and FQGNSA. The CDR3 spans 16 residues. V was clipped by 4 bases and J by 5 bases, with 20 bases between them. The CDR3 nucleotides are TGTGCCAGCAGCTCCCCCCTAGGGGGGGCTCGGACTGAAGCTTTCTTT. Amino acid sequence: CASSSPLGGARTEAFF.

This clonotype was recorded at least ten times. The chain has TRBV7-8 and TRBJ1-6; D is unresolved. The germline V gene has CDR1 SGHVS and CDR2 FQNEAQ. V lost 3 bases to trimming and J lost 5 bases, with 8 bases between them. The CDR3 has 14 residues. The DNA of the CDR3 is TGTGCCAGCAGCTTGGGTCACCATAATTCACCCCTCCACTTT. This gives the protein CASSLGHHNSPLHF.

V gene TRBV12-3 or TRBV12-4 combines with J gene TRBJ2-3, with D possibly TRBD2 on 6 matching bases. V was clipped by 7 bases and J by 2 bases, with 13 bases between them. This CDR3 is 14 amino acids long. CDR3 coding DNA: TGTGCCAGCAACTTTTGGGGGGTCACAGATACGCAGTATTTT. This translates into CASNFWGVTDTQYF.

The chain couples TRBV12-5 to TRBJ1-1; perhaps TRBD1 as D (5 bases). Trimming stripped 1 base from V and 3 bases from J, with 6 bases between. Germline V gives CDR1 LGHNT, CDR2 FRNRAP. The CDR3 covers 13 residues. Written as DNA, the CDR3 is TGTGCTAGTGGTTTGGAAGGGGACACTGAAGCTTTCTTT. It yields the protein CASGLEGDTEAFF.

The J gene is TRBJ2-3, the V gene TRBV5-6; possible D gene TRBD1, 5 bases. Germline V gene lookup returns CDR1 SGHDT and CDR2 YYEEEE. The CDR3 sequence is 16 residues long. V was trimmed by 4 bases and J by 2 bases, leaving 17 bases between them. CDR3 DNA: TGTGCCAGCAGCCGAATTATTACAGGAGACACAGATACGCAGTATTTT. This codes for CASSRIITGDTDTQYF.

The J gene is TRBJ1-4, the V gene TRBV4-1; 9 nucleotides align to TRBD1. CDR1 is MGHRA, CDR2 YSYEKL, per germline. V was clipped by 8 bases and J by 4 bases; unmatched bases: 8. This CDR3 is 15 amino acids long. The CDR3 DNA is TGCGCCAGCCTCGGACGGGACAGGGTTAATGAAAAACTGTTTTTT. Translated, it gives CASLGRDRVNEKLFF.

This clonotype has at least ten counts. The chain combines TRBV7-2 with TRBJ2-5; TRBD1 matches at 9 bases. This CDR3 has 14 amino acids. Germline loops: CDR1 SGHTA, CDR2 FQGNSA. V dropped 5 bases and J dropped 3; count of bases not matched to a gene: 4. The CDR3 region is CASSPRQGEETQYF. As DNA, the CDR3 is TGTGCCAGCAGCCCACGACAGGGGGAAGAGACCCAGTACTTC.

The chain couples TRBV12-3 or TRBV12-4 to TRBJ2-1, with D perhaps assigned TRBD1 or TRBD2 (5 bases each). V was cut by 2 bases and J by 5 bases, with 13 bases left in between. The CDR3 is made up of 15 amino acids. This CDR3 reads CASSLSPWDHNEQFF. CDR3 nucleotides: TGTGCCAGCAGTTTATCTCCATGGGACCACAATGAGCAGTTCTTC.

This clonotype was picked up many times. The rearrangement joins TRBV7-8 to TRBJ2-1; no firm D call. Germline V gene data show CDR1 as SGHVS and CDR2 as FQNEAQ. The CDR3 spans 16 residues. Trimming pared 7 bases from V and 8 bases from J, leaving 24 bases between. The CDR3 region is CASTFSPVGPAHEQFF. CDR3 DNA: TGTGCCAGCACATTCTCCCCCGTGGGTCCCGCACATGAGCAGTTCTTC.

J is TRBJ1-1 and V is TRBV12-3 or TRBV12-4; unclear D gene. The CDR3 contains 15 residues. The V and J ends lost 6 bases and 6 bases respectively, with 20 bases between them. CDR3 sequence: CASSPRGGGPAEAFF. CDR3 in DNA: TGTGCCAGCAGCCCGCGGGGTGGAGGGCCGGCTGAAGCTTTCTTT.

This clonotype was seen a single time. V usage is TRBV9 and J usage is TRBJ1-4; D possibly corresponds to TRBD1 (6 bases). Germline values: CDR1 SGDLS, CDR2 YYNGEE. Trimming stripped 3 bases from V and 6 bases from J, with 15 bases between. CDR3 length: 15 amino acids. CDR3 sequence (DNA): TGTGCCAGCAGCGCCACACAGGGCGGGCATGAAAAACTGTTTTTT. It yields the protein CASSATQGGHEKLFF.

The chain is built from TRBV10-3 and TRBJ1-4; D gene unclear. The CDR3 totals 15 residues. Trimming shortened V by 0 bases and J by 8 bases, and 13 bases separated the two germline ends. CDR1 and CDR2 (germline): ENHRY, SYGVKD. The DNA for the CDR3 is TGTGCCATCAGTGAGTCATCGGGCCCGGGGGAAAAACTGTTTTTT. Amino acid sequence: CAISESSGPGEKLFF.

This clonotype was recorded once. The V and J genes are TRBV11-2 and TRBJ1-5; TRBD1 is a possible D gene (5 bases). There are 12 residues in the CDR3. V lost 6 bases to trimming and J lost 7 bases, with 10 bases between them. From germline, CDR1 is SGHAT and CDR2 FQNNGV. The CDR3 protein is CASSHTGQPQHF. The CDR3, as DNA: TGTGCCAGCAGTCATACAGGACAGCCCCAGCATTTT.

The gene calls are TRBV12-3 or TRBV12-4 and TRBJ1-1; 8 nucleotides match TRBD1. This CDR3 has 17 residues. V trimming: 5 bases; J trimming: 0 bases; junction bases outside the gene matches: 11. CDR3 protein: CASSEGQVGVMNTEAFF. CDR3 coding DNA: TGTGCCAGCAGTGAGGGACAGGTTGGGGTTATGAACACTGAAGCTTTCTTT.

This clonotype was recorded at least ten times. This CDR3 reads CASSGGPGQGARHEQFF. The CDR3 DNA is TGTGCCAGCAGCGGGGGGCCGGGACAGGGGGCGCGGCATGAGCAGTTCTTC. This chain joins TRBV7-2 and TRBJ2-1; 12 positions match TRBD1. The junction had 13 bases not matched to a gene; V was cut back by 5 bases and J by 8 bases. The CDR3 is made up of 17 amino acids. The germline V gene has CDR1 SGHTA and CDR2 FQGNSA.

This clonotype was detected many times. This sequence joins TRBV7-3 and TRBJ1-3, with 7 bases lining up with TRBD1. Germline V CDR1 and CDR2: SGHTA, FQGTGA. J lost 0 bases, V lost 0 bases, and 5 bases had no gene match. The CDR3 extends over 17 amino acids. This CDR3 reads CASSLTGTGASGNTIYF. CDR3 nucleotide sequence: TGTGCCAGCAGCTTAACCGGTACAGGGGCCTCTGGAAACACCATATATTTT.

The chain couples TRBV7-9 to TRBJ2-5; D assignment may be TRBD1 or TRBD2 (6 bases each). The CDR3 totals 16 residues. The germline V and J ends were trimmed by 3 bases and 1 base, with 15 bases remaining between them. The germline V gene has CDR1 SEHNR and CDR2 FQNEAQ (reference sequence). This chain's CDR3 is CASSFWGAVSQETQYF. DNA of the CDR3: TGTGCCAGCAGCTTTTGGGGGGCGGTTTCCCAAGAGACCCAGTACTTC.